This record concerns one TCR beta chain sequence. The antigen is undetermined. This PCR relied on a set of 60 Vbeta primers and 13 Jbeta primers. Repertoires were generated with immunoSEQ multiplex PCR, while TCRdb's copy carries only in-frame clones and drops some. In the table there are about 110,000 clones, 74% of which are singletons. Unrecorded immune exposures were likely, despite nominal health at sampling. The sample originates from a study of cytomegalovirus exposure and HLA in healthy donors. General study results and limits: Excluded were some V segments that proved indistinguishable, including TRBV6-2 and TRBV6-3. High specificity and sensitivity for cytomegalovirus status were reported for the classifier.

Trimming shortened V by 0 bases and J by 8 bases, and 14 bases separated the two germline ends. The CDR3 runs to 14 residues. In germline, CDR1 is SGHRS, CDR2 YFSETQ. The TCR originated in a middle-aged man in good health and CMV-seropositive. This chain links TRBV5-1 with TRBJ1-2; D is perhaps TRBD1 (6 bases). Sequenced input: PBMCs. CDR3: CASSLGEAGAGYTF. The CDR3 DNA sequence: TGCGCCAGCAGCTTGGGAGAGGCAGGGGCCGGCTACACCTTC.